This T cell receptor beta chain was found in a study of blood T cell repertoires in COVID-19. This CDR3 is 13 amino acids long. The V and J ends lost 8 bases and 3 bases respectively, with 12 bases between them. Per the germline V gene, CDR1 is SGHTA and CDR2 is FQGNSA. Here immunoSEQ multiplex PCR was the method, and the copy in TCRdb shows in-frame clones only, minus some. The table has about 260,000 clones, about 80% seen once. Sequenced: peripheral blood. The chain combines TRBV7-2 with TRBJ2-3; D perhaps matches TRBD2 (6 bases). The clonotype comes from a woman in her forties or fifties who had recovered from COVID-19. CDR3 loop: CASYEGRTDTQYF. The CDR3 DNA reads as TGTGCCAGCTACGAGGGGAGGACAGATACGCAGTATTTT.